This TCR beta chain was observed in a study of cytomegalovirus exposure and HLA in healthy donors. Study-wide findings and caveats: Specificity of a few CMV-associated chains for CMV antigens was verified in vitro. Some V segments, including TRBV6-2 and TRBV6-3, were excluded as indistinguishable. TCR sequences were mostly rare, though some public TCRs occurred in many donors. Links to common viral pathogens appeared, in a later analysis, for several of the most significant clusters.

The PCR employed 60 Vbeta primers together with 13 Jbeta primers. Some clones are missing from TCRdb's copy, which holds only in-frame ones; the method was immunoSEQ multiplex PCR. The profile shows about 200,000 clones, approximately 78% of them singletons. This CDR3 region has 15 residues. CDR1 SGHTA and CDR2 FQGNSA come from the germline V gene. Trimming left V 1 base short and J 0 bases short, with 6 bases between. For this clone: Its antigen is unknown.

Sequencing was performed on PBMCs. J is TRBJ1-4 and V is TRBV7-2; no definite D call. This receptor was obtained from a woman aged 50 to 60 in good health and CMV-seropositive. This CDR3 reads CASSLGPATNEKLFF. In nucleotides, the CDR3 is TGTGCCAGCAGCTTAGGGCCAGCAACTAATGAAAAACTGTTTTTT.